These 20 T cell receptor beta chains came from one sample sequenced in a study of T cells in narcolepsy. This table comes from immunoSEQ multiplex PCR, and its TCRdb copy is limited to in-frame clones, with some not included. The data show 25,000 to 35,000 clones, 70% to 80% seen once. Sequenced input: CD45RA- memory CD4+ T cells from PBMCs. These receptors were obtained from a human donor with narcolepsy.

This clone was picked up a small number of times. V and J are TRBV5-1 and TRBJ2-3; no firm D call. Germline-derived CDR1 and CDR2 are SGHRS and YFSETQ. Trimming took off 3 bases at V and 6 bases at J, with 11 bases between the two ends. The CDR3 has 13 amino acids. This CDR3 reads CASSYTLGDTQYF. The CDR3 nucleotides read TGCGCCAGCAGCTACACCTTAGGCGATACGCAGTATTTT. Combining the CDR3 with reference TRBV5-1 and TRBJ2-3 gives the whole variable domain KAGVTQTPRYLIKTRGQQVTLSCSPISGHRSVSWYQQTPGQGLQFLFEYFSETQRNKGNFPGRFSGRQFSNSRSEMNVSTLELGDSALYLCASSYTLGDTQYFGPGTRLTVL.

This chain links TRBV7-2 with TRBJ2-7, with D possibly matching TRBD2 (6 bases). The CDR3 contains 16 residues. CDR1 SGHTA and CDR2 FQGNSA come from the germline V gene. V dropped 1 base and J dropped 2 bases, with 15 bases sitting between them. The CDR3 here is CASSLGAGNLPYEQYF. CDR3 in DNA: TGTGCCAGCAGCTTAGGGGCGGGGAATCTCCCCTACGAGCAGTACTTC.

CDR3: CASSSGLATDTQYF. The CDR3 DNA follows: TGTGCCAGCAGCTCGGGACTAGCGACAGATACGCAGTATTTT. The chain links TRBV5-4 to TRBJ2-3, with 10 bases fitting TRBD2. The CDR3 extends over 14 amino acids. Trimming removed 3 bases from V and 3 bases from J; junction bases left unmatched: 1. Germline assignment: CDR1 SGHNT and CDR2 YYREEE (reference sequence).

J is TRBJ2-7 and V is TRBV7-2; 9 nucleotides line up with TRBD1. V was pared by 5 bases and J by 4 bases, with 12 bases of the junction left unmatched. Germline CDR1 is SGHTA and CDR2 is FQGNSA. The CDR3 is 16 amino acids. The chain's CDR3 is CASSLPPGQGKYEQYF. The CDR3 DNA reads as TGTGCCAGCAGCCTCCCACCGGGACAGGGAAAATACGAGCAGTACTTC.

The rearrangement joins TRBV18 to TRBJ2-1, with D perhaps matching TRBD2 (5 bases). Germline values: CDR1 KGHSH, CDR2 LQKENI. This CDR3 has 13 amino acids. The V gene lost 2 bases and the J gene lost 15 bases, with 17 bases spanning the gap. CDR3 loop: CASSPDVRTRGFF. CDR3 DNA sequence: TGTGCCAGCTCACCAGACGTACGGACCCGGGGGTTCTTC.

This chain uses TRBV28 with TRBJ1-5; TRBD1 aligns across 8 bases. With V trimmed by 6 bases and J by 7 bases, 11 bases remained unmatched. This CDR3 is built from 15 residues. Germline CDR1 is MDHEN and CDR2 is SYDVKM. The CDR3 sequence: CASRAGQGLGQPQHF. The CDR3 nucleotides are TGTGCCAGCAGGGCTGGACAGGGACTGGGGCAGCCCCAGCATTTT.

The J gene is TRBJ2-1, the V gene TRBV20-1; D ambiguous. This CDR3 comprises 10 residues. Per germline, CDR1 DFQATT and CDR2 SNEGSKA (reference sequence). V was cut by 5 bases and J by 10 bases, with 9 bases left in between. The CDR3 sequence is CSARKDEQFF. The CDR3 bases are TGCAGTGCTCGTAAGGACGAGCAGTTCTTC.

This clone was seen once. The V and J genes are TRBV5-1 and TRBJ1-4; no reliable D call. The ends were cut back, 3 bases at V and 0 bases at J, with 12 bases in the middle. Germline V gene lookup returns CDR1 SGHRS and CDR2 YFSETQ. There are 16 residues in the CDR3. The CDR3, as DNA: TGCGCCAGCAGCTACGGACCCAAAGCAACTAATGAAAAACTGTTTTTT. Amino acid sequence: CASSYGPKATNEKLFF.

The V gene is TRBV11-3, the J gene TRBJ2-1; TRBD2 might be the D (7 bases). Trimming took off 5 bases at V and 12 bases at J, with 17 bases between the two ends. This CDR3 has 13 residues. CDR1 SGHNT and CDR2 YENEEA come from the germline V gene. The chain's CDR3 is CASSAPPGGRQFF. The CDR3 DNA reads as TGTGCCAGCAGCGCCCCGCCGGGGGGCAGGCAGTTCTTC. Together with reference TRBV11-3 and TRBJ2-1, the CDR3 gives the full variable domain: EAGVVQSPRYKIIEKKQPVAFWCNPISGHNTLYWYLQNLGQGPELLIRYENEEAVDDSQLPKDRFSAERLKGVDSTLKIQPAELGDSAVYLCASSAPPGGRQFFGPGTRLTVL.

The CDR3, as DNA: TGTGCCAGCCTGGGGGGCCCGGAAGTAGAGACCCAGTACTTC. It encodes CASLGGPEVETQYF. The genes are TRBV7-3 and TRBJ2-5; D is tentatively TRBD1 or TRBD2 (6 bases each). Germline CDR1 is SGHTA and CDR2 is FQGTGA. The CDR3 sequence is 14 residues long. The V end lost 8 bases, the J end lost 4 bases, and 17 bases lay between the germline ends.

The chain couples TRBV7-2 to TRBJ1-4; D ambiguous. Trimming took off 0 bases at V and 3 bases at J, with 11 bases between the two ends. Looked up from germline, CDR1 is SGHTA and CDR2 is FQGNSA. CDR3 length equals 16 residues. Here the CDR3 DNA reads TGTGCCAGCAGCTTAGCGGTGGGCCGGGCTAATGAAAAACTGTTTTTT. It specifies CASSLAVGRANEKLFF. Looking up the rest from reference TRBV7-2 and TRBJ1-4 gives the full variable domain: GAGVSQSPSNKVTEKGKDVELRCDPISGHTALYWYRQSLGQGLEFLIYFQGNSAPDKSGLPSDRFSAERTGGSVSTLTIQRTQQEDSAVYLCASSLAVGRANEKLFFGSGTQLSVL.

The chain couples TRBV11-3 to TRBJ2-2, with D possibly matching TRBD1 (6 bases). The germline gives CDR1 SGHNT, CDR2 YENEEA. The CDR3 extends over 14 amino acids. The germline V and J ends were trimmed by 3 bases and 4 bases, with 9 bases remaining between them. CDR3 residues: CASSLVQGTGELFF. DNA for the CDR3: TGTGCCAGCAGCTTGGTACAGGGCACCGGGGAGCTGTTTTTT.

The chain links TRBV30 to TRBJ1-3; perhaps TRBD1 as D (6 bases). Germline V lookup: CDR1 GTSNPN, CDR2 SVGIG (reference sequence). V lost 0 bases, J lost 1 base, and 10 bases lay in between. The CDR3 length is 15 residues. CDR3 protein: CAWSVKGGSGNTIYF. CDR3 nucleotide sequence: TGTGCCTGGAGTGTTAAGGGGGGATCTGGAAACACCATATATTTT.

The gene calls are TRBV30 and TRBJ2-3; D is unclear. The CDR3 is made up of 12 amino acids. Trimming left V 0 bases short and J 6 bases short, with 7 bases between. Germline CDR1 GTSNPN, CDR2 SVGIG (reference sequence). The CDR3 loop is CAWSVGRDTQYF. CDR3 DNA: TGTGCCTGGAGTGTAGGTCGGGATACGCAGTATTTT. The complete variable domain, with remaining parts taken from reference TRBV30 and TRBJ2-3, reads SQTIHQWPATLVQPVGSPLSLECTVEGTSNPNLYWYRQAAGRGLQLLFYSVGIGQISSEVPQNLSASRPQDRQFILSSKKLLLSDSGFYLCAWSVGRDTQYFGPGTRLTVL.

V gene TRBV11-3 combines with J gene TRBJ2-7; TRBD1 is a possible D gene (5 bases). The CDR3 length is 15 residues. V was clipped by 2 bases and J by 2 bases, with 13 bases between them. CDR1 and CDR2 from the germline V gene are SGHNT and YENEEA. The CDR3 DNA sequence: TGTGCCAGCAGCTTATACAGCAAGGGGCCCTACGAGCAGTACTTC. It is translated as CASSLYSKGPYEQYF.

The CDR3 protein is CASSTTWNTEAFF. DNA of the CDR3: TGTGCCAGCAGTACAACATGGAACACTGAAGCTTTCTTT. The rearrangement joins TRBV6-5 to TRBJ1-1, with D unclear. V lost 5 bases and J lost 1, with 8 bases in between. Germline V gene lookup returns CDR1 MNHEY and CDR2 SVGAGI. This CDR3 has 13 amino acids.

The chain employs TRBV6-1 and TRBJ2-3; 9 positions match TRBD2. J gave up 3 bases and V 6 bases, and 7 bases lay outside the gene matches. Germline loops: CDR1 MNHNS, CDR2 SASEGT. The CDR3 loop spans 15 amino acids. The CDR3 sequence: CASRIAGAGTDTQYF. The DNA for the CDR3 is TGTGCCAGCAGGATAGCGGGAGCAGGGACAGATACGCAGTATTTT.

The chain employs TRBV6-1 and TRBJ2-1; D possibly corresponds to TRBD2 (6 bases). CDR3 length equals 15 residues. The germline gives CDR1 MNHNS, CDR2 SASEGT. V lost 10 bases and J lost 0, with 16 bases in between. The CDR3, as DNA: TGTGCCACCTCTGAGGCGGGGAACTCCTACAATGAGCAGTTCTTC. The encoded protein is CATSEAGNSYNEQFF.

This rearrangement joins TRBV7-2 to TRBJ2-1; D remains ambiguous. Germline assignment: CDR1 SGHTA and CDR2 FQGNSA. V was cut by 5 bases and J by 3 bases, with 11 bases left in between. The CDR3 covers 14 residues. Here the CDR3 DNA reads TGTGCCAGCAGCAAGGACCCCTTCTACAATGAGCAGTTCTTC. This encodes CASSKDPFYNEQFF. Based on the CDR3 plus reference TRBV7-2 and TRBJ2-1, the full variable domain is GAGVSQSPSNKVTEKGKDVELRCDPISGHTALYWYRQSLGQGLEFLIYFQGNSAPDKSGLPSDRFSAERTGGSVSTLTIQRTQQEDSAVYLCASSKDPFYNEQFFGPGTRLTVL.

This clone was counted only a few times. The junction and the germline gene differ at one end; a read error may be behind it. The V gene is TRBV28, the J gene TRBJ1-1, with 7 bases identical to TRBD1. The CDR3 runs 14 residues. From germline, CDR1 is MDHEN and CDR2 SYDVKM. The CDR3 protein is CASSIWDSNTEAFF. The CDR3 bases are TGTGCCAGCAGTATATGGGACAGCAACACTGAAGCTTTCTTT.